This T cell receptor beta chain was identified during a study of vaccination effects on CD4 cells after COVID-19. Study-level points and caveats: Just 1 of 255 vaccine-induced clones in healthy recipients was cross-reactive. The study found marked clonal contraction of infection- and vaccine-induced clones late after vaccination.

Trimming removed 4 bases from V and 4 bases from J, with 9 bases in between. The germline V gene encodes CDR1 SNHLY and CDR2 FYNNEI. The CDR3 has 13 amino acids. Antigen-specific CD4+ T cells were expanded (with viral peptide pools) by the ViraFEST assay ahead of sequencing. Isolating CD4+ T cells followed around nine days of culture. Nucleocapsid antibodies were negative in the vaccine recipients, who had never had SARS-CoV-2 infection. PBMC cultures contained some 2.1 million cells per well, 10 IU/ml IL-2 and around 9.6 ug/ml peptides. Half-medium changes using IL-2 medium occurred on days 3 and 7. About this clone itself: The antigen is unknown.

Profiling relied on immunoSEQ multiplex PCR, and the TCRdb table lists in-frame clones only, not all of them. Here the sample spans about 63,000 clones, roughly 80% being singletons. Specimen: CD4+ T cells from PBMCs cultured with HCoV-OC43 spike peptides, collected before COVID-19 vaccination. Subset of the sample: HCoV-OC43 spike overlapping peptide pool stimulation. The clonotype comes from a human donor who received a COVID-19 vaccine. This chain uses TRBV2 with TRBJ2-3; the D gene is possibly TRBD2 (6 bases). CDR3 region: CASSAGGSDTQYF. In nucleotides, the CDR3 is TGTGCCAGCAGTGCCGGGGGATCAGATACGCAGTATTTT.